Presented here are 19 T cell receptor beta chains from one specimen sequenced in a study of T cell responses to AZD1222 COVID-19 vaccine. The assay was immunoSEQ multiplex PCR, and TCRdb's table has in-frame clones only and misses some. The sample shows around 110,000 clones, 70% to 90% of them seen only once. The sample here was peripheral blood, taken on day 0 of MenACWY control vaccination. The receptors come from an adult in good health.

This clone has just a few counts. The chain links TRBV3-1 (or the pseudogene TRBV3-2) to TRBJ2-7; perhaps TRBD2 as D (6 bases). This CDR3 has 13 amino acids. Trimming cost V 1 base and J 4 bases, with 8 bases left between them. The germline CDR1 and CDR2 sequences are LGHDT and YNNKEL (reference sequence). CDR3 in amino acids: CASSQAGDYEQYF. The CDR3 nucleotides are TGTGCCAGCAGCCAAGCGGGAGATTACGAGCAGTACTTC.

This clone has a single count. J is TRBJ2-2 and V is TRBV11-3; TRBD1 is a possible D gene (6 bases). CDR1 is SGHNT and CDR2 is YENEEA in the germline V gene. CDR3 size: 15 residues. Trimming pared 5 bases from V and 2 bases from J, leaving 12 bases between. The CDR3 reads CASSRDKFNTGELFF. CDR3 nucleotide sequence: TGTGCCAGCAGCCGGGACAAGTTTAACACCGGGGAGCTGTTTTTT.

CDR3 in DNA: TGTGCCAGCAGCCCCCAAAGAGGCTATGGCTACACCTTC. Its protein is CASSPQRGYGYTF. The genes are TRBV5-4 and TRBJ1-2; no clear D gene. The V end was cut by 4 bases, the J end by 4 bases, with 11 bases between. This CDR3 is built from 13 residues. Germline V gene sequence: CDR1 SGHNT, CDR2 YYREEE (reference sequence).

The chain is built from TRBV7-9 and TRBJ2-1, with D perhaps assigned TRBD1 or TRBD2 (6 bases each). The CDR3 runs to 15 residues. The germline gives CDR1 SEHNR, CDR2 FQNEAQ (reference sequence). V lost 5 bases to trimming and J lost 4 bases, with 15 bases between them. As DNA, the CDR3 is TGTGCCAGCAGCCCTGTCGGGGGCCTGTACAATGAGCAGTTCTTC. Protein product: CASSPVGGLYNEQFF. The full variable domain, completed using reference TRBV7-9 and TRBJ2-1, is DTGVSQNPRHKITKRGQNVTFRCDPISEHNRLYWYRQTLGQGPEFLTYFQNEAQLEKSRLLSDRFSAERPKGSFSTLEIQRTEQGDSAMYLCASSPVGGLYNEQFFGPGTRLTVL.

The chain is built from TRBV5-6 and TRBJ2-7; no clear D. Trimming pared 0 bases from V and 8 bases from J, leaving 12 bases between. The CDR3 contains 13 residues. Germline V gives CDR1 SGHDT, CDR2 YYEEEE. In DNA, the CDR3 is TGTGCCAGCAGCTTGGCCGCAGGTTTCCAGCAGTACTTC. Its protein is CASSLAAGFQQYF.

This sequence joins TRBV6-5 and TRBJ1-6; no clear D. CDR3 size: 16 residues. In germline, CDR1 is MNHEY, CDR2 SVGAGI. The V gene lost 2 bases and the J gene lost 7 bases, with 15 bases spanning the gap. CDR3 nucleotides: TGTGCCAGCAGTTACGTATTAAAGGGCCCAAATTCACCCCTCCACTTT. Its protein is CASSYVLKGPNSPLHF.

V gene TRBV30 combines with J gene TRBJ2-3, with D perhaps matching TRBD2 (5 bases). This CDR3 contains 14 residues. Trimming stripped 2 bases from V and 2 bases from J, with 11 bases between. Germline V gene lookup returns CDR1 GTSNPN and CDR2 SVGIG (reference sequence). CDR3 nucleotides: TGTGCCTGGAGTATGCGGGTCCACACAGATACGCAGTATTTT. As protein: CAWSMRVHTDTQYF. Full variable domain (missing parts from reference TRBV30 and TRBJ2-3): SQTIHQWPATLVQPVGSPLSLECTVEGTSNPNLYWYRQAAGRGLQLLFYSVGIGQISSEVPQNLSASRPQDRQFILSSKKLLLSDSGFYLCAWSMRVHTDTQYFGPGTRLTVL.

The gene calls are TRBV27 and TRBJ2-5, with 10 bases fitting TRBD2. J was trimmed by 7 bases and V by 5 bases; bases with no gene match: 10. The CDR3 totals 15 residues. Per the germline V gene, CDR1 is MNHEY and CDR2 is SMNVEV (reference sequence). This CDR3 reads CASSLISGGAGTQYF. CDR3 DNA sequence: TGTGCCAGCAGTCTCATAAGCGGGGGGGCTGGGACCCAGTACTTC.

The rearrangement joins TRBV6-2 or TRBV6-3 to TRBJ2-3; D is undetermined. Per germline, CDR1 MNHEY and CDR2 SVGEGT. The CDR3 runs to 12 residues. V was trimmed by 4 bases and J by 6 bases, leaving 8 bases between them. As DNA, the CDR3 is TGTGCCAGCAGTTCCACTGAGGATACGCAGTATTTT. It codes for CASSSTEDTQYF.

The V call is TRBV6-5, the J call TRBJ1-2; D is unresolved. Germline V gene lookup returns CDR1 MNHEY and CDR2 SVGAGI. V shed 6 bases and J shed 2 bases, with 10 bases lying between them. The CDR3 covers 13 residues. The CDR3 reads CASSLSANYGYTF. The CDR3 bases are TGTGCCAGCAGCCTGTCAGCCAACTATGGCTACACCTTC.

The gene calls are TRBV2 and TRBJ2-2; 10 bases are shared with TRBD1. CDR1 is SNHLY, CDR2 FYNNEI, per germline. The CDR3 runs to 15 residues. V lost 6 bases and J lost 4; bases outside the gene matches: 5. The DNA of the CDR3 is TGTGCCAGCAGCCCGGGACAGGGGCTCACCGGGGAGCTGTTTTTT. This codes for CASSPGQGLTGELFF.

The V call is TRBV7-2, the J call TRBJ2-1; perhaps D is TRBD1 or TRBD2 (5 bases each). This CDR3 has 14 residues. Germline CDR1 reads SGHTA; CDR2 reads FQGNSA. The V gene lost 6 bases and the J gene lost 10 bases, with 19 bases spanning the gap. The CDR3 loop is CASSSVRGQWEQFF. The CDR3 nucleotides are TGTGCCAGCAGTTCCGTGAGGGGCCAATGGGAGCAGTTCTTC.

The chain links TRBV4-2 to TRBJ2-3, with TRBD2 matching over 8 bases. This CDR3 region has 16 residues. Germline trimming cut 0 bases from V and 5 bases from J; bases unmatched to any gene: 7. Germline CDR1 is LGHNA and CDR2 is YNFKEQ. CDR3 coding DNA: TGTGCCAGCAGCCAAGATTTGGAGGCGGGGGGAGATACGCAGTATTTT. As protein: CASSQDLEAGGDTQYF.

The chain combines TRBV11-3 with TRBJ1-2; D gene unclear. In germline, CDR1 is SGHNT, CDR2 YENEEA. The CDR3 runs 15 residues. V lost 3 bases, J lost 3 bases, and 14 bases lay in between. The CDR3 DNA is TGTGCCAGCAGCTTGGGAGAGCCCATTGACTATGGCTACACCTTC. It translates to CASSLGEPIDYGYTF.

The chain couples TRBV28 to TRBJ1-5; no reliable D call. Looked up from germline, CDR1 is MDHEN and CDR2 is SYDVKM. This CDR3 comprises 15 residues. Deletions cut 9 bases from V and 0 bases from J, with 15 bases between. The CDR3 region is CASRTTVFSNQPQHF. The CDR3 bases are TGTGCCAGTCGGACCACTGTATTTAGCAATCAGCCCCAGCATTTT. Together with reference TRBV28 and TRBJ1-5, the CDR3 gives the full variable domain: DVKVTQSSRYLVKRTGEKVFLECVQDMDHENMFWYRQDPGLGLRLIYFSYDVKMKEKGDIPEGYSVSREKKERFSLILESASTNQTSMYLCASRTTVFSNQPQHFGDGTRLSIL.

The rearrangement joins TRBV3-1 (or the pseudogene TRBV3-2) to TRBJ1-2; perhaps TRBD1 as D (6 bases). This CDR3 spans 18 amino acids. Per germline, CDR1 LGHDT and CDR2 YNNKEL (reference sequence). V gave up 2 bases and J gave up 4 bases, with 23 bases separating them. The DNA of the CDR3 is TGTGCCAGCAGCCAACCCCGGCAGGGGAGAGACTATTGCTATGGCTACACCTTC. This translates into CASSQPRQGRDYCYGYTF.

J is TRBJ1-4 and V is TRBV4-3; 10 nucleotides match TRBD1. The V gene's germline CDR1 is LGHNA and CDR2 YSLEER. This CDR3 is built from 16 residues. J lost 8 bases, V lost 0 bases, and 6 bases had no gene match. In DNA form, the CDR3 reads TGCGCCAGCAGCCAAGAGAGGGGACAGGGGTTCGAAAAACTGTTTTTT. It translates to CASSQERGQGFEKLFF.

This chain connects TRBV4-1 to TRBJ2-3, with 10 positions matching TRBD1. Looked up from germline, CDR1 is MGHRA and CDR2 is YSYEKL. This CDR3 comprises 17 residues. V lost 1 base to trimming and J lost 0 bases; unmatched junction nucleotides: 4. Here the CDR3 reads CASSQGPTGGSTDTQYF. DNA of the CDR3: TGCGCCAGCAGCCAAGGTCCGACAGGGGGCAGCACAGATACGCAGTATTTT.

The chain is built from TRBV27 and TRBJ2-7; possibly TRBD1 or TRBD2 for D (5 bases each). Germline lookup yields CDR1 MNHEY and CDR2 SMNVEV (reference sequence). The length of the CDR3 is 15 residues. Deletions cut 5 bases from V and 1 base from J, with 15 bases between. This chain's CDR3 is CASSLDRQRSYEQYF. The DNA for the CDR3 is TGTGCCAGCAGTCTAGACAGACAGCGGTCCTACGAGCAGTACTTC.